The 2 T cell receptor beta chains below come from one sample, sequenced in a study of molecular identifiers for immune sequencing clone quantification. A single record per CDR3 protein comes from TCRdb applying MiXCR to the PCR reads. This sample yields more than 450,000 distinct CDR3 sequences, of which less than 30% are seen a single time; 0.7% to 0.9% belongs to the top ten. Sequencing was carried out using naive CD8+ T cells from blood, with Jurkat cell RNA spiked in. Subset reported: FACS-sorted CD8+CD4-CCR7+CD45RA+ naive T cells. The source of these receptors is a human donor in good health. Some libraries in this study had Jurkat cell RNA spiked in.

Ten or more counts support this clonotype. The V and J genes are TRBV4-1 and TRBJ2-7; TRBD2 might be the D (5 bases). V was clipped by 1 base and J by 0 bases, with 7 bases between them. Germline-derived CDR1 and CDR2 are MGHRA and YSYEKL. The length of the CDR3 is 14 residues. The CDR3 region has the DNA TGCGCCAGCAGCCAAGCCCGGGACTCCTACGAGCAGTACTTC. It specifies CASSQARDSYEQYF.

This clonotype has at least ten counts. The gene calls are TRBV28 and TRBJ2-5; 13 positions agree with TRBD2. Germline values: CDR1 MDHEN, CDR2 SYDVKM. The length of the CDR3 is 17 residues. V dropped 4 bases and J dropped 0; count of bases not matched to a gene: 5. CDR3 nucleotide sequence: TGTGCCAGCAGTTCTGGACTAGCGGGAGCGTACCAAGAGACCCAGTACTTC. This gives the protein CASSSGLAGAYQETQYF.